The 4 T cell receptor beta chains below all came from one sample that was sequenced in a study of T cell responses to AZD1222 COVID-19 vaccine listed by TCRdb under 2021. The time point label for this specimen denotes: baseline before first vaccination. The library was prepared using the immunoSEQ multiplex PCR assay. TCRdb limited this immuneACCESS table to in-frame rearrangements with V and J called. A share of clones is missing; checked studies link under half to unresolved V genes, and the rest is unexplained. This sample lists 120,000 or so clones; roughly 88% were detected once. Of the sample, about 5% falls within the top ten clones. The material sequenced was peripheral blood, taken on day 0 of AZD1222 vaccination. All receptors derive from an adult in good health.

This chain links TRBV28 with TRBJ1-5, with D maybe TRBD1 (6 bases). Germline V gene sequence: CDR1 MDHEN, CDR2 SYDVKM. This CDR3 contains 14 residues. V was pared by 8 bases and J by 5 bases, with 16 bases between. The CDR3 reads CASLIRGGDQPQHF. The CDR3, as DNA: TGTGCCAGCCTTATTAGGGGGGGGGATCAGCCCCAGCATTTT.

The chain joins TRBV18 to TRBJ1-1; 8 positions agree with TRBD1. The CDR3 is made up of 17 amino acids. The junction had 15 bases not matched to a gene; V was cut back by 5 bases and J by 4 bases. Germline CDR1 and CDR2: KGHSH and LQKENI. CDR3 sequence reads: CASSSDRGGLGGTEAFF. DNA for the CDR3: TGTGCCAGCTCATCTGACAGGGGAGGACTAGGGGGCACTGAAGCTTTCTTT.

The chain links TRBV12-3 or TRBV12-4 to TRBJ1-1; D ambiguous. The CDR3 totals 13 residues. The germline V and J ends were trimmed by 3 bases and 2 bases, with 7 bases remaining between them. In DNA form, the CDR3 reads TGTGCCAGCAGTTTCGATGGTAACACTGAAGCTTTCTTT. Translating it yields CASSFDGNTEAFF.

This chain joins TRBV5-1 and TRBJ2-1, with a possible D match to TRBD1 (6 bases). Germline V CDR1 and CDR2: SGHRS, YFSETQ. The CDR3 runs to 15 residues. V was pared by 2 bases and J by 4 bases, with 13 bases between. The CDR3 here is CASSLLPGDYNEQFF. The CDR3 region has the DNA TGCGCCAGCAGCTTATTACCAGGGGATTACAATGAGCAGTTCTTC.